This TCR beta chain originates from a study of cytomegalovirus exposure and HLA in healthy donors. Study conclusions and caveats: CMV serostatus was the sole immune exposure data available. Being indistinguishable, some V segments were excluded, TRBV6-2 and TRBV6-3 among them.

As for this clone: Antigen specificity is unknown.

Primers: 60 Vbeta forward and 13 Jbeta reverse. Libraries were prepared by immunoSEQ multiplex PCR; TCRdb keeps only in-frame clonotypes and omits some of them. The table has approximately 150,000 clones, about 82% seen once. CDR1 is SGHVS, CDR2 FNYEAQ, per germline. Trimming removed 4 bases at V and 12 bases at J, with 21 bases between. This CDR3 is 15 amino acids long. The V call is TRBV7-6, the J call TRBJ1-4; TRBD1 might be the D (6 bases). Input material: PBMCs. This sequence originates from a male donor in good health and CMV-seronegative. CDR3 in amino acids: CASSSPGDGPEELFF. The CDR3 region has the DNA TGTGCCAGCAGCTCTCCAGGGGACGGCCCTGAGGAACTGTTTTTT.